This TCR beta chain was recovered during a study of PD-L1 blockade in urothelial cancer (dated 2017 in TCRdb). Context from the whole study: Therapy was started in 2014 for all patients, and atezolizumab 1,200 mg was administered intravenously every 3 weeks. Pretreatment tumor samples, along with matched peripheral blood serially collected before and after atezolizumab treatment, were subjected to TCR sequencing. An ECOG performance status of 0 or 1 was recorded for the patients, and 0 to 3 prior chemotherapy regimens had been received by the patients. The study was an exploratory multi-omic analysis of somatic, immune and clinical correlates of response to PD-L1 blockade with atezolizumab in urothelial cancer. Durable clinical benefit was achieved by nine patients but not by the remaining 20. In the same patients who had TCR sequencing, pretreatment tumors also underwent whole exome sequencing and RNA sequencing. Blood samples were analyzed at two time points: 3 weeks after treatment start (second dose) and 6 weeks after treatment start. Durable clinical benefit meant progression-free survival longer than 6 months, and TCR features were also tested against progression-free and overall survival. Blood samples gave a median of around 140,000 T cells and tens of thousands of unique TCRs, with a median clonality of around 0.08. About 90% of the roughly 30 patients were identified as males with urothelial cancer of bladder origin, and a prior smoking history was reported by 18 of 29 patients. Twenty-nine patients had pretreatment blood TCR-seq, some 24 had at least one posttreatment blood collection, and some 24 had tumor TCR-seq.

This clone was detected only a few times. Its target antigen remains unknown. Nothing much larger sits one base from this clone, and base qualities are not available. Study-level results and caveats: At 3 weeks after the start of treatment, tumor-associated TCR clones in peripheral blood had expanded more in patients with durable benefit (n ≈ 24, p = 0.022). Because the sample size was small (n of about 29) and many of the analyses were exploratory, the results are meant to be hypothesis-generating. Improved progression-free and overall survival was found to be associated with pretreatment peripheral blood TCR clonality below the median.

Synthetic TCR analog templates were spiked into each PCR to estimate absolute template abundance from read counts. The immunoSEQ assay used bias-controlled V and J gene primers to amplify TCRbeta CDR3 regions from genomic DNA. Sequencing of rearranged TCRbeta segments was performed at approximately 20X coverage. For the original study's pipeline: Clustering was used to correct sequencing errors, and CDR3s were annotated against IMGT so that V, D and J genes could be assigned. Downstream analyses used only productive TCRbeta rearrangements and left out out-of-frame or stop-codon sequences. Clonality was computed as one minus Shannon entropy normalized by the log of the number of unique productive sequences. Fisher's exact test with Benjamini-Hochberg correction, using a cutoff of adjusted p below 0.01, was how clones that differed between time points or between blood and tumor were identified. TCRdb took this table from immuneACCESS and kept in-frame rearrangements with V and J called. Such tables lack part of the clones; where checked against another copy, unresolved V genes explain under half of the gap, and the rest is unexplained. V, J and clone size derive from that table, while D and trimming were established from the DNA sequence. This sample comprises around 110,000 clones, around 88% of them detected only once. In total, the top ten clones hold 1.5% to 2% of the sample.

The time point label, read with the paper, signifies: peripheral blood 6 weeks after treatment start. The cohort included about 29 patients with locally advanced or metastatic urothelial carcinoma who were treated at Memorial Sloan Kettering on a trial protocol. Peripheral blood mononuclear cells were collected pretreatment and during treatment, at between 1 and 8 total time points per patient. The Qiagen DNeasy Blood extraction kit was used to purify genomic DNA from total PBMCs and from tumor samples. PBMCs were collected pretreatment and during treatment, and were isolated and stored as previously described. Counted from cysteine to phenylalanine, this CDR3 has 14 amino acids. Solely the CDR3 DNA is kept, with 42 bases framed from the first base. V is pared back by 5 bases and J by 6 bases, with 13 bases lying between the germline termini. The germline V gene supplies CDR1 SGHTA and CDR2 FQGNSA.

The source material was PBMCs, sampled around atezolizumab (anti-PD-L1) treatment. The sequence derives from a man between 60 and 75 years old with urothelial cancer. The sequence joins TRBV7-2 to TRBJ2-2, and TRBD2 may be the D gene, going by 5 matching bases. At the DNA level, the sequence is TGTGCCAGCAGCCGGGATTTCAGGTCCGGGGAGCTGTTTTTT. The translation is CASSRDFRSGELFF.